These 11 T cell receptor beta chains were sequenced from one sample in a study of regulatory T cells in long-lasting Graves disease. Combining iRepertoire HTBI primers with Arm-PCR of CDR3 regions, the authors built TCR beta libraries. TCRdb re-analysed the multiplex PCR reads in MiXCR, keeping a single row per CDR3 protein. Altogether a few hundred thousand distinct CDR3 sequences are present, less than 20% being singletons, with the ten largest covering approximately 22%. Regarding time point: newly diagnosed GD, antithyroid drugs for less than 3 months. Preparation of the TCR library used RNA extracted from PBMCs. This sample also belongs to another study, concerning T cells in Graves' hyperthyroidism and ophthalmopathy.

Here the sequenced sample was peripheral blood mononuclear cells (PBMCs), taken at new diagnosis, from a patient treated with antithyroid drugs. The receptors were gathered from a woman between 18 and 30 years old with Graves disease.

This clonotype appeared many times. This chain uses TRBV30 with TRBJ1-1; 7 bases are a match to TRBD1. The trim removed 2 bases at V and 4 bases at J, leaving 10 bases unmatched. This CDR3 spans 15 amino acids. The germline gives CDR1 GTSNPN, CDR2 SVGIG (reference sequence). CDR3 region: CAWSSPQGMGTEAFF. The DNA for the CDR3 is TGTGCCTGGAGTTCCCCACAGGGGATGGGCACTGAAGCTTTCTTT.

Many counts were recorded for this clonotype. V is TRBV30 and J is TRBJ2-1; 11 nucleotides match TRBD1. J lost 4 bases, V lost 3 bases, and 5 bases had no gene match. The length of the CDR3 is 15 residues. The germline V gene has CDR1 GTSNPN and CDR2 SVGIG (reference sequence). The CDR3 is CAWSQDRGLYNEQFF. The CDR3, as DNA: TGTGCCTGGAGCCAGGACAGGGGGCTTTACAATGAGCAGTTCTTC.

Ten or more counts support this clonotype. The gene calls are TRBV7-2 and TRBJ2-1; possible D gene TRBD1, 6 bases. Trimming took 2 bases from V and 4 from J, leaving 12 bases between them. CDR3 size: 15 residues. Germline values: CDR1 SGHTA, CDR2 FQGNSA. CDR3 bases: TGTGCCAGCAGCTTAACCGGGACAACATACAATGAGCAGTTCTTC. Its protein product is CASSLTGTTYNEQFF. Full variable domain (remainder filled in from reference TRBV7-2 and TRBJ2-1): GAGVSQSPSNKVTEKGKDVELRCDPISGHTALYWYRQSLGQGLEFLIYFQGNSAPDKSGLPSDRFSAERTGGSVSTLTIQRTQQEDSAVYLCASSLTGTTYNEQFFGPGTRLTVL.

This clonotype was seen repeatedly, ten times or more. The rearrangement joins TRBV29-1 to TRBJ2-7, with 9 bases matching TRBD2. Per the germline V gene, CDR1 is SQVTM and CDR2 is ANQGSEA. The CDR3 length is 14 residues. V was clipped by 5 bases and J by 4 bases; unmatched bases: 9. Here the CDR3 DNA reads TGCAGCGTTTGGGGCGGGAGGGGAATATACGAGCAGTACTTC. It is translated as CSVWGGRGIYEQYF.

The J gene is TRBJ2-1, the V gene TRBV28, with 10 bases lining up with TRBD2. Germline assignment: CDR1 MDHEN and CDR2 SYDVKM. V was clipped by 6 bases and J by 10 bases; unmatched bases: 9. This CDR3 region has 14 residues. The DNA for the CDR3 is TGTGCCAGCAGCCCTAGCGGGAGAGGGAGGGAGCAGTTCTTC. It is translated as CASSPSGRGREQFF.

This clonotype has a count of ten or more. The chain uses TRBV11-2 and TRBJ2-3; D gene unclear. Deletions cut 5 bases from V and 9 bases from J, with 12 bases between. The CDR3 spans 12 residues. Germline-derived CDR1 and CDR2 are SGHAT and FQNNGV. CDR3 loop: CASSLRRITQYF. As DNA, the CDR3 is TGTGCCAGCAGCCTCCGTCGCATAACGCAGTATTTT.

This clonotype was seen a few times. The chain is built from TRBV28 and TRBJ1-4; no definite D call. Germline loops: CDR1 MDHEN, CDR2 SYDVKM. CDR3 size: 14 residues. The ends were cut back, 5 bases at V and 4 bases at J, with 11 bases in the middle. The CDR3, as DNA: TGTGCCAGCAGTGCCCGGGAACTTAATGAAAAACTGTTTTTT. It encodes CASSARELNEKLFF.

This clonotype was detected ten times or more. The chain carries TRBV12-3 or TRBV12-4 and TRBJ2-7, with a possible D match to TRBD2 (6 bases). Trimming pared 3 bases from V and 7 bases from J, leaving 16 bases between. The CDR3 loop spans 14 amino acids. The CDR3 loop is CASSFGGVLREQYF. The DNA of the CDR3 is TGTGCCAGCAGTTTTGGCGGGGTCCTACGGGAGCAGTACTTC.

This clonotype was found a few times. V is TRBV29-1 and J is TRBJ2-1, with 7 bases aligning to TRBD2. V shed 3 bases and J 10 bases; nucleotides not matched to a gene: 6. Germline assignment: CDR1 SQVTM and CDR2 ANQGSEA. The length of the CDR3 is 12 residues. CDR3 nucleotide sequence: TGCAGCGTTGACTTCATCGGGAGGGAGCAGTTCTTC. This sequence encodes CSVDFIGREQFF.

The chain uses TRBV27 and TRBJ2-5; D remains ambiguous. Trimming removed 6 bases at V and 7 bases at J, with 15 bases between. Germline V lookup: CDR1 MNHEY, CDR2 SMNVEV (reference sequence). This CDR3 region has 13 residues. The CDR3 spells CASSSGLTGTQYF. The CDR3 nucleotides read TGTGCCAGCAGCTCCGGCCTGACGGGGACCCAGTACTTC.

In its sample, this clonotype was seen many times. CDR3 region: CASSLSGAGWNNQPQHF. The CDR3 nucleotides read TGTGCCAGCAGCTTAAGTGGTGCAGGGTGGAACAATCAGCCCCAGCATTTT. The rearrangement links TRBV7-9 to TRBJ1-5; D possibly corresponds to TRBD1 (5 bases). Trimming took 2 bases from V and 3 from J, leaving 17 bases between them. The CDR3 loop spans 17 amino acids. Germline V gives CDR1 SEHNR, CDR2 FQNEAQ (reference sequence).